Listed below are T cell receptor beta chains from one sample, sequenced in a study of metastatic and nonmetastatic thyroid tumors. TCRdb re-called the PCR reads with MiXCR. The table lists about 43,000 clones, under 4% of them singletons. Sequencing input: blood. The receptor set was obtained from a female donor with papillary thyroid cancer or a benign thyroid nodule (not recorded which). Some clones in this sample may be carry-over from other donors' samples. Both conserved end residues are part of each CDR3. The D gene is left open where the match is weak. Clone size is given for some rows only: seen once, a few or many times, or a class if the clone is expanded.

j_call,clone_size,v_call,d_call,cdr3_aa,cdr3_nt
TRBJ2-3,many,TRBV28,TRBD2,CASSFGQGGTDTQYF,TGTGCCAGCAGTTTTGGGCAGGGAGGGACAGATACGCAGTATTTT
TRBJ2-3,-,TRBV27,-,CASSPVLGAWTDTQYF,TGTGCCAGCAGCCCGGTGTTAGGGGCCTGGACAGATACGCAGTATTTT
TRBJ1-2,few,TRBV24-1,-,CATSDRMTGYTF,TGTGCCACCAGTGATCGGATGACTGGCTACACCTTC
TRBJ2-5,many,TRBV7-9,TRBD2,CASSRAGGEETQYF,TGTGCCAGCAGTCGAGCGGGAGGAGAAGAGACCCAGTACTTC
TRBJ2-2,many,TRBV5-1,-,CASSLTVTGELFF,TGCGCCAGCAGCCTCACGGTCACCGGGGAGCTGTTTTTT
TRBJ2-1,few,TRBV24-1,TRBD1,CATSDWTGGTYNEQFF,TGTGCCACCAGTGATTGGACAGGGGGGACCTACAATGAGCAGTTCTTC
TRBJ1-5,many,TRBV6-1,-,CASSEVEGSDQPQHF,TGTGCCAGCAGTGAAGTGGAGGGGAGTGATCAGCCCCAGCATTTT
TRBJ1-3,few,TRBV19,-,CASRGQNSGNTIYF,TGTGCCAGTAGAGGTCAGAACTCTGGAAACACCATATATTTT
TRBJ2-1,-,TRBV5-1,-,CASGDLVGNEQFF,TGCGCCAGCGGAGACTTGGTTGGGAATGAGCAGTTCTTC
TRBJ2-2,many,TRBV27,-,CASRKTQTRVKTGELFF,TGTGCCAGCAGAAAAACGCAGACTAGGGTAAAGACCGGGGAGCTGTTTTTT
TRBJ2-7,many,TRBV12-5,TRBD2,CASGLVLTSGGEYEQYF,TGTGCTAGTGGTTTGGTACTGACTAGCGGGGGGGAGTACGAGCAGTACTTC
TRBJ1-6,few,TRBV6-1,TRBD1,CASSATITGTANNSPLHF,TGTGCCAGCAGTGCAACCATTACCGGGACAGCGAATAATTCACCCCTCCACTTT
TRBJ2-3,few,TRBV6-5,TRBD2,CASSYRNLAGVRDTQYF,TGTGCCAGCAGTTACCGAAATCTAGCGGGAGTCCGAGATACGCAGTATTTT
TRBJ2-2,many,TRBV20-1,-,CSAIAPHGELFF,TGCAGTGCTATTGCCCCACACGGGGAGCTGTTTTTT
TRBJ1-3,few,TRBV30,-,CAWAAGGAIYF,TGTGCCTGGGCCGCCGGGGGTGCCATATATTTT
TRBJ2-1,many,TRBV27,-,CASHRGNEQFF,TGTGCCAGTCATAGGGGCAATGAGCAGTTCTTC
TRBJ1-1,few,TRBV2,-,CASKKQDLTEAFF,TGTGCCAGCAAGAAACAGGACCTCACTGAAGCTTTCTTT
TRBJ1-1,-,TRBV20-1,-,CRPWTPGGTEAFF,TGCAGGCCCTGGACCCCGGGAGGAACTGAAGCTTTCTTT
TRBJ1-2,-,TRBV15,TRBD1,CATSREGVQGARGGYTF,TGTGCCACCAGCAGAGAGGGGGTTCAGGGGGCGCGAGGCGGCTACACCTTC
TRBJ2-2,many,TRBV7-3,-,CASSLTPGENTGELFF,TGTGCCAGCAGCTTAACCCCGGGAGAGAACACCGGGGAGCTGTTTTTT
TRBJ2-3,-,TRBV6-1,-,CAISESGTTDTQYF,TGTGCCATCAGTGAAAGTGGGACCACAGATACGCAGTATTTT
TRBJ2-7,many,TRBV4-1,-,CASSQDDRSSSYEQYF,TGCGCCAGCAGCCAGGACGACAGGTCGAGCTCCTACGAGCAGTACTTC
TRBJ1-2,many,TRBV6-1,-,CASREQITAGYTF,TGTGCCAGCAGGGAGCAAATTACTGCTGGCTACACCTTC
TRBJ2-3,many,TRBV15,-,CATSNRRATSTDTQYF,TGTGCCACCAGCAACCGACGGGCGACTAGCACAGATACGCAGTATTTT
TRBJ1-1,many,TRBV28,-,CASSLSEPRAFF,TGTGCCAGCAGTTTATCCGAACCCAGAGCTTTCTTT
TRBJ2-5,-,TRBV27,-,CASSPVTPQETQYF,TGTGCCAGCAGTCCAGTCACCCCCCAAGAGACCCAGTACTTC
TRBJ1-2,-,TRBV7-2,-,CASSTSGTVNYGYTF,-
TRBJ1-3,-,TRBV19,-,CASTPDPTRGNTIYF,TGTGCCAGTACCCCCGACCCGACCAGGGGAAACACCATATATTTT
TRBJ2-2,-,TRBV11-3,-,CASNPTVYGELFF,TGTGCCAGCAACCCCACGGTTTACGGGGAGCTGTTTTTT
TRBJ2-3,few,TRBV6-2/TRBV6-3,-,CASSFERDGSTDTQYF,TGTGCCAGCAGTTTTGAGAGGGACGGGAGCACAGATACGCAGTATTTT
TRBJ2-4,-,TRBV12-3/TRBV12-4,-,CASSFGLSENIQYF,TGTGCCAGCAGTTTCGGCCTAAGCGAAAACATCCAGTACTTC
TRBJ2-1,few,TRBV7-2,-,CASSLFPSSYNEQFF,TGTGCCAGCAGCTTATTTCCGAGCTCCTACAATGAGCAGTTCTTC
TRBJ2-7,-,TRBV11-2,-,CASSLVLRCF,TGTGCCAGCAGCTTAGTCCTCAGGTGCTTC
TRBJ1-1,few,TRBV6-4,-,CASSRSESTEAFF,TGTGCCAGCAGTCGGTCAGAAAGCACTGAAGCTTTCTTT
TRBJ1-1,many,TRBV6-1,-,CASLGGTEAFF,TGTGCCAGCTTAGGGGGGACTGAAGCTTTCTTT
TRBJ2-2,few,TRBV4-1,TRBD2,CASSHATGRPGELFF,TGCGCCAGCAGCCATGCAACCGGGAGGCCCGGGGAGCTGTTTTTT
TRBJ1-1,many,TRBV7-9,-,CASNPGGGQAFF,TGTGCCAGCAATCCTGGGGGGGGGCAAGCTTTCTTT
TRBJ2-3,many,TRBV5-1,TRBD2,CASSRERDRGTDTQYF,TGCGCCAGCAGCCGGGAGCGGGACCGTGGCACAGATACGCAGTATTTT
TRBJ2-7,many,TRBV20-1,TRBD2,CSASVGTSGTYEQYF,TGCAGTGCTAGCGTCGGGACTAGCGGTACCTACGAGCAGTACTTC
TRBJ1-1,-,TRBV27,-,CARQKFLRGGNTEAFF,TGTGCCAGACAGAAATTTCTCAGAGGAGGGAACACTGAAGCTTTCTTT
TRBJ2-2,few,TRBV6-5,-,CASSSGGTGELFF,TGTGCCAGCAGTTCTGGGGGGACCGGGGAGCTGTTTTTT
TRBJ2-7,many,TRBV6-1,-,CASSVRGGTTYEQYF,TGTGCCAGCAGTGTGAGGGGTGGGACGACATACGAGCAGTACTTC
TRBJ2-3,many,TRBV5-4,TRBD2,CASSWTSGRDTQYF,TGTGCCAGCAGCTGGACTAGCGGGAGAGATACGCAGTATTTT